Listed below are T cell receptor beta chains from one sample, sequenced in a study of blood T cell repertoires in COVID-19. Sequencing was performed with immunoSEQ multiplex PCR; in TCRdb, only in-frame clones are kept and a portion is missing. This table holds about 110,000 clones, around four fifths found once. The sequenced sample was peripheral blood. The source of these receptors is a man aged 65-85 years with acute or convalescent COVID-19. Both conserved end residues are trimmed from each CDR3. Fields, in order: clone size, J gene, D gene, V gene, CDR3 protein. A D gene is named only where the DNA matches it firmly. Clone size is stated in some rows and not others, as once, few, many or a class when expanded.

abundance: once
j_gene: TRBJ1-5
d_gene: NA
v_gene: TRBV21-1
CDR3aa: ASSKGGGMGQPQH

abundance: few
j_gene: TRBJ1-3
d_gene: NA
v_gene: TRBV7-6
CDR3aa: ASSLFGSTIY

abundance: once
j_gene: TRBJ1-2
d_gene: TRBD1
v_gene: TRBV9
CDR3aa: ASSTGTVGSYGYT

abundance: NA
j_gene: TRBJ1-2
d_gene: NA
v_gene: TRBV6-5
CDR3aa: ASIPYLAGLGGYT

abundance: NA
j_gene: TRBJ2-1
d_gene: TRBD2
v_gene: TRBV10-3
CDR3aa: AIRASSGGAGEQF

abundance: NA
j_gene: TRBJ2-3
d_gene: TRBD2
v_gene: TRBV9
CDR3aa: ASGLAASRDTQY

abundance: NA
j_gene: TRBJ2-7
d_gene: TRBD2
v_gene: TRBV7-9
CDR3aa: ASRPLTSVYEQY

abundance: NA
j_gene: TRBJ1-5
d_gene: TRBD1
v_gene: TRBV4-1
CDR3aa: ASSQEGLQGAGQPQH

abundance: NA
j_gene: TRBJ1-1
d_gene: TRBD1
v_gene: TRBV29-1
CDR3aa: SARQGSMNTEAF

abundance: NA
j_gene: TRBJ2-7
d_gene: NA
v_gene: TRBV6-1
CDR3aa: ASSERAEQY

abundance: NA
j_gene: TRBJ2-3
d_gene: TRBD2
v_gene: TRBV27
CDR3aa: ASSKGTGTSAVTDTQY

abundance: NA
j_gene: TRBJ1-1
d_gene: NA
v_gene: TRBV3-1/TRBV3-2
CDR3aa: ASSQGGGVRNTEAF

abundance: NA
j_gene: TRBJ2-1
d_gene: NA
v_gene: TRBV30
CDR3aa: AWSVLDEQF

abundance: NA
j_gene: TRBJ2-2
d_gene: TRBD1
v_gene: TRBV2
CDR3aa: ASLTGTNTGELF

abundance: NA
j_gene: TRBJ1-4
d_gene: NA
v_gene: TRBV28
CDR3aa: ASIGLGEKLF

abundance: NA
j_gene: TRBJ1-5
d_gene: NA
v_gene: TRBV24-1
CDR3aa: ATSDAQGEWQPQH